The T cell receptor beta chain described here comes from a study of control samples from healthy donors and cancer patients. Generated by immunoSEQ multiplex PCR, the TCRdb table keeps only in-frame clones and is missing some. The data show roughly 100,000 clones, about 80% seen once. This clone was observed many times. The same CDR3 also results from other DNA sequences found in this sample. The ends were cut back, 0 bases at V and 0 bases at J, with 9 bases in the middle. The CDR3 has 15 amino acids. Germline CDR1 is GTSNPN and CDR2 is SVGIG (reference sequence). This TCR was sampled from a woman between 50 and 59 years old in good health. The sequencing sample was made of blood. The chain recombines TRBV30 with TRBJ1-5; perhaps TRBD1 as D (6 bases). The CDR3 bases are TGTGCCTGGAGTGTTGGACAGTATAGCAATCAGCCCCAGCATTTT. Its translation: CAWSVGQYSNQPQHF.